These 30 T cell receptor beta chains came from one sample sequenced in a study of blood T cell repertoires in COVID-19. Sequenced by immunoSEQ multiplex PCR; TCRdb stores in-frame clones only, minus some. The sample shows about 370,000 clones, roughly 90% of them seen only once. Sequenced: peripheral blood. These receptors were obtained from a woman aged 25 to 39 with COVID-19, enrolled during active disease.

The chain employs TRBV6-5 and TRBJ1-1; TRBD1 agrees at 10 bases. Germline CDR1 and CDR2: MNHEY and SVGAGI. With 0 bases clipped from V and 4 bases from J, the junction kept 2 bases outside the gene matches. The CDR3 sequence is 15 residues long. The CDR3 nucleotides are TGTGCCAGCAGTTACTCAGGACAGGGGGTCACTGAAGCTTTCTTT. Amino acid sequence: CASSYSGQGVTEAFF.

The chain joins TRBV28 to TRBJ1-2; weak D call: TRBD1 (6 bases). Per the germline V gene, CDR1 is MDHEN and CDR2 is SYDVKM. Trimming pared 3 bases from V and 5 bases from J, leaving 10 bases between. The CDR3 has 13 residues. CDR3 DNA: TGTGCCAGCAGTTTGGACAGAGTATATGGCTACACCTTC. It encodes CASSLDRVYGYTF.

The chain carries TRBV5-1 and TRBJ1-4, with D uncertain. Germline V gene sequence: CDR1 SGHRS, CDR2 YFSETQ. Trimming pared 4 bases from V and 4 bases from J, leaving 8 bases between. CDR3 size: 13 residues. CDR3 loop: CASSLAINEKLFF. Here the CDR3 DNA reads TGCGCCAGCAGCCTGGCAATTAATGAAAAACTGTTTTTT.

The V gene is TRBV4-3, the J gene TRBJ2-1, with D maybe TRBD2 (5 bases). The CDR3 is made up of 18 amino acids. The V gene lost 2 bases and the J gene lost 0 bases, with 17 bases spanning the gap. Germline values: CDR1 LGHNA, CDR2 YSLEER. CDR3 coding DNA: TGCGCCAGCAGCCAATTGCCGGTGCAGCGGAGCTCCTACAATGAGCAGTTCTTC. Translating it yields CASSQLPVQRSSYNEQFF.

This clone was recorded only once. The rearrangement joins TRBV6-6 to TRBJ2-3; 7 bases are a match to TRBD2. The trim removed 7 bases at V and 1 base at J, leaving 11 bases unmatched. CDR3 length equals 16 residues. CDR1 and CDR2 (germline): MNHNY, SVGAGI (reference sequence). The CDR3 here is CASTPGGTSGTDTQYF. The CDR3 DNA is TGTGCCAGCACACCGGGGGGTACTAGCGGCACAGATACGCAGTATTTT.

This clone was detected once. DNA of the CDR3: TGTGCCAGCAGTAACCAGGTAGATACGCAGTATTTT. This codes for CASSNQVDTQYF. The genes are TRBV5-4 and TRBJ2-3; D gene uncertain. The CDR3 has 12 amino acids. Germline V gives CDR1 SGHNT, CDR2 YYREEE (reference sequence). V was cut by 5 bases and J by 5 bases, with 9 bases left in between.

V is TRBV6-6 and J is TRBJ1-4, with unresolved D. In germline, CDR1 is MNHNY, CDR2 SVGAGI (reference sequence). The CDR3 runs to 14 residues. The ends were cut back, 8 bases at V and 7 bases at J, with 17 bases in the middle. CDR3 region: CASRPGQAGEKLFF. CDR3 coding DNA: TGTGCCAGCCGACCGGGCCAGGCGGGTGAAAAACTGTTTTTT.

The chain links TRBV28 to TRBJ2-3; 7 bases map to TRBD1. V dropped 5 bases and J dropped 1; count of bases not matched to a gene: 6. Germline loops: CDR1 MDHEN, CDR2 SYDVKM. The CDR3 runs 15 residues. This CDR3 is CASSPQGSGTDTQYF. CDR3 coding DNA: TGTGCCAGCAGTCCACAGGGGTCTGGCACAGATACGCAGTATTTT.

This CDR3 is CASSKGGPSNQPQHF. The CDR3 nucleotides are TGTGCCAGCAGCAAAGGCGGGCCTAGCAATCAGCCCCAGCATTTT. The V and J genes are TRBV21-1 and TRBJ1-5. TRBV21-1 is annotated as a pseudogene. The CDR3 sequence is 15 residues long.

V gene TRBV28 combines with J gene TRBJ1-2, with 8 bases that match TRBD1. This CDR3 contains 12 residues. Looked up from germline, CDR1 is MDHEN and CDR2 is SYDVKM. V shed 7 bases, J shed 9 bases, and the junction held 7 bases outside the gene matches. The CDR3 region has the DNA TGTGCCAGCACCCAGGGGGCACTTAGCTACACCTTC. Translation: CASTQGALSYTF.

The V gene is TRBV7-2, the J gene TRBJ1-2, with D tentatively TRBD1 (5 bases). V lost 1 base and J lost 7, with 7 bases in between. From germline, CDR1 is SGHTA and CDR2 FQGNSA. There are 12 residues in the CDR3. CDR3 coding DNA: TGTGCCAGCAGCTTAGGTCAGGGTGGCTACACCTTC. Its protein product is CASSLGQGGYTF.

J is TRBJ2-1 and V is TRBV3-1 (or the pseudogene TRBV3-2), with unresolved D. Germline lookup yields CDR1 LGHDT and CDR2 YNNKEL (reference sequence). This CDR3 has 17 amino acids. Trimming took off 6 bases at V and 0 bases at J, with 18 bases between the two ends. CDR3: CASSPNYVPSSYNEQFF. CDR3 DNA: TGTGCCAGCAGTCCAAACTACGTCCCCAGCTCCTACAATGAGCAGTTCTTC.

The chain combines TRBV11-2 with TRBJ2-2, with TRBD1 identical over 9 bases. V lost 5 bases to trimming and J lost 3 bases; unmatched junction nucleotides: 7. Germline V lookup: CDR1 SGHAT, CDR2 FQNNGV. The CDR3 covers 16 residues. CDR3 residues: CASSAPGQGDTGELFF. DNA for the CDR3: TGTGCCAGCAGCGCGCCGGGACAGGGAGACACCGGGGAGCTGTTTTTT.

With regard to this clone: This sample includes further DNA sequences coding for the same CDR3. This chain uses TRBV6-2 or TRBV6-3 with TRBJ1-5; the D is unclear. Germline V gene lookup returns CDR1 MNHEY and CDR2 SVGEGT. Trimming removed 0 bases from V and 2 bases from J, with 5 bases in between. The CDR3 sequence is 14 residues long. The CDR3 loop is CASSYSGGNQPQHF. The CDR3, as DNA: TGTGCCAGCAGTTACTCCGGAGGCAATCAGCCCCAGCATTTT.

The V and J genes are TRBV7-9 and TRBJ1-4, with a possible D match to TRBD1 (5 bases). There are 15 residues in the CDR3. V gave up 6 bases and J gave up 6 bases, with 17 bases separating them. In germline, CDR1 is SEHNR, CDR2 FQNEAQ (reference sequence). The CDR3 reads CASRSTVGGDEKLFF. The CDR3 DNA is TGTGCCAGCAGATCGACAGTTGGCGGTGATGAAAAACTGTTTTTT.

The CDR3 reads CASSRREMNTEAFF. The CDR3 coding sequence is TGTGCCAGCAGCCGACGGGAGATGAACACTGAAGCTTTCTTT. The rearrangement links TRBV6-5 to TRBJ1-1; D gene ambiguous. This CDR3 comprises 14 residues. The V and J ends lost 6 bases and 0 bases respectively, with 11 bases between them. The V gene's germline CDR1 is MNHEY and CDR2 SVGAGI.

This clone was picked up one time. The gene calls are TRBV11-2 and TRBJ2-7; 9 bases are shared with TRBD1. Germline lookup yields CDR1 SGHAT and CDR2 FQNNGV. The CDR3 extends over 16 amino acids. The ends lost 5 bases at V and 4 bases at J; junction bases unmatched: 12. CDR3 amino acids: CASSRAPGQGRYEQYF. The CDR3 DNA reads TGTGCCAGCAGCCGCGCGCCGGGACAGGGCCGGTACGAGCAGTACTTC. Drawing the rest from reference TRBV11-2 and TRBJ2-7, the complete variable domain is EAGVAQSPRYKIIEKRQSVAFWCNPISGHATLYWYQQILGQGPKLLIQFQNNGVVDDSQLPKDRFSAERLKGVDSTLKIQPAKLEDSAVYLCASSRAPGQGRYEQYFGPGTRLTVT.

This chain joins TRBV5-1 and TRBJ1-1, with 10 positions matching TRBD1. V shed 4 bases, J shed 0 bases, and the junction held 0 bases outside the gene matches. Per germline, CDR1 SGHRS and CDR2 YFSETQ. The CDR3 loop spans 14 amino acids. DNA of the CDR3: TGCGCCAGCAGCGGGACAGGGGTGAACACTGAAGCTTTCTTT. It translates to CASSGTGVNTEAFF.

In this sample, this clone turned up a few times. The chain employs TRBV9 and TRBJ2-2, with D uncertain. CDR3 length: 13 residues. V dropped 4 bases and J dropped 7 bases, with 11 bases sitting between them. CDR1 SGDLS and CDR2 YYNGEE come from the germline V gene. CDR3 residues: CASSPFGDGELFF. Written as DNA, the CDR3 is TGTGCCAGCAGCCCCTTCGGAGACGGGGAGCTGTTTTTT. The entire variable domain, with the rest obtained from reference TRBV9 and TRBJ2-2, is as follows: DSGVTQTPKHLITATGQRVTLRCSPRSGDLSVYWYQQSLDQGLQFLIQYYNGEERAKGNILERFSAQQFPDLHSELNLSSLELGDSALYFCASSPFGDGELFFGEGSRLTVL.

The chain couples TRBV19 to TRBJ1-2, with D unresolved. Germline CDR1 reads LNHDA; CDR2 reads SQIVND (reference sequence). There are 14 residues in the CDR3. Trimming removed 5 bases from V and 3 bases from J, with 13 bases in between. The CDR3 DNA is TGTGCCAGTAGTTATTCGCAGGCCGACTATGGCTACACCTTC. Translation gives CASSYSQADYGYTF.

The chain recombines TRBV7-9 with TRBJ1-1, with D possibly TRBD1 on 6 matching bases. Trimming removed 5 bases from V and 2 bases from J, with 9 bases in between. Germline CDR1 and CDR2: SEHNR and FQNEAQ (reference sequence). CDR3 length: 13 amino acids. The chain's CDR3 is CASSPDSNTEAFF. CDR3 nucleotides: TGTGCCAGCAGCCCGGACAGCAACACTGAAGCTTTCTTT.

The chain links TRBV7-8 to TRBJ2-7, with unresolved D. The CDR3 loop spans 12 amino acids. Trimming removed 0 bases from V and 4 bases from J, with 4 bases in between. Germline V gene lookup returns CDR1 SGHVS and CDR2 FQNEAQ. This chain's CDR3 is CASSLAPYEQYV. CDR3 DNA: TGTGCCAGCAGCTTAGCCCCTTACGAGCAGTACGTC.

The rearrangement uses TRBV27 and TRBJ2-3; 7 bases match TRBD1. V was pared by 8 bases and J by 2 bases, with 10 bases of the junction left unmatched. Germline V gives CDR1 MNHEY, CDR2 SMNVEV (reference sequence). This CDR3 comprises 15 residues. The DNA of the CDR3 is TGTGCCAGCGGTAGAACAGGGGTTTTCACAGATACGCAGTATTTT. It translates to CASGRTGVFTDTQYF.

V usage is TRBV27 and J usage is TRBJ2-1; a weak D match, TRBD2 (6 bases). The ends were cut back, 2 bases at V and 2 bases at J, with 10 bases in the middle. Germline CDR1 and CDR2: MNHEY and SMNVEV (reference sequence). This CDR3 is built from 15 residues. The DNA of the CDR3 is TGTGCCAGCAGTTTACGGCGGGAAGCCTACAATGAGCAGTTCTTC. Its translation: CASSLRREAYNEQFF.

The V and J genes are TRBV18 and TRBJ2-5; 10 bases fit TRBD1. J was trimmed by 5 bases and V by 3 bases; bases with no gene match: 9. Germline CDR1 reads KGHSH; CDR2 reads LQKENI. This CDR3 is built from 16 residues. The CDR3 loop is CASSPVGQGRKETQYF. CDR3 nucleotides: TGTGCCAGCTCACCCGTGGGACAGGGGAGGAAGGAGACCCAGTACTTC.

This clone was picked up one time. The rearrangement links TRBV3-1 (or the pseudogene TRBV3-2) to TRBJ2-7; 8 bases fit TRBD2. The CDR3 spans 18 residues. The germline V gene has CDR1 LGHDT and CDR2 YNNKEL (reference sequence). The ends lost 2 bases at V and 0 bases at J; junction bases unmatched: 12. The chain's CDR3 is CASSQPTGGAQSSYEQYF. The CDR3 DNA is TGTGCCAGCAGCCAACCGACCGGGGGGGCCCAGAGCTCCTACGAGCAGTACTTC.

The CDR3 sequence: CASSKPPPSSGISNEQFF. The CDR3 bases are TGTGCCAGCAGCAAACCCCCCCCGAGTAGCGGGATATCCAATGAGCAGTTCTTC. The V call is TRBV21-1, the J call TRBJ2-1; the table's D gene call, TRBD2, was not cross checked with the DNA. TRBV21-1 is an annotated pseudogene. This CDR3 has 18 residues.

With regard to this clone: Relative to the germline gene, one junction end is altered; a read error may explain this. The chain combines TRBV5-6 with TRBJ2-1; maybe TRBD1 (5 bases). This CDR3 spans 12 amino acids. The germline gives CDR1 SGHDT, CDR2 YYEEEE. CDR3 protein: CASSPHRTDPLF. Written as DNA, the CDR3 is TGTGCCAGCAGCCCACACAGGACCGATCCGCTCTTC. Looking up the rest from reference TRBV5-6 and TRBJ2-1 gives the full variable domain: DAGVTQSPTHLIKTRGQQVTLRCSPKSGHDTVSWYQQALGQGPQFIFQYYEEEERQRGNFPDRFSGHQFPNYSSELNVNALLLGDSALYLCASSPHRTDPLFGPGTRLTVL.

The genes are TRBV7-9 and TRBJ2-5, with 10 bases fitting TRBD2. V was pared by 7 bases and J by 4 bases, with 6 bases of the junction left unmatched. CDR1 is SEHNR and CDR2 is FQNEAQ in the germline V gene (reference sequence). The CDR3 has 14 residues. CDR3 in amino acids: CASNIAGGGETQYF. CDR3 bases: TGTGCCAGCAATATAGCGGGAGGAGGAGAGACCCAGTACTTC. Full variable domain (remainder filled in from reference TRBV7-9 and TRBJ2-5): DTGVSQNPRHKITKRGQNVTFRCDPISEHNRLYWYRQTLGQGPEFLTYFQNEAQLEKSRLLSDRFSAERPKGSFSTLEIQRTEQGDSAMYLCASNIAGGGETQYFGPGTRLLVL.

This chain uses TRBV18 with TRBJ2-1; possibly TRBD2 for D (5 bases). Germline CDR1 is KGHSH and CDR2 is LQKENI. V was clipped by 2 bases and J by 9 bases, with 11 bases between them. CDR3 length: 13 amino acids. The CDR3 spells CASSPGQRLEQFF. The CDR3 coding sequence is TGTGCCAGCTCACCAGGGCAGCGGCTTGAGCAGTTCTTC.